These 29 T cell receptor beta chains originate from one sample sequenced in a study of identical twins. Via MiXCR, TCRdb re-called the 5' RACE reads, giving one row per CDR3 protein. The sample gives 1,800,000 or so distinct CDR3 sequences, roughly a third of which show up once; approximately 0.25% is in the top ten. Input material: cord blood. These TCRs come from a newborn girl in good health.

This clonotype showed up just a few times. The DNA for the CDR3 is TGTGCCAGCACCCTGACAGGGGTAGCCTACGAGCAGTACTTC. The encoded protein is CASTLTGVAYEQYF. This chain uses TRBV28 with TRBJ2-7, with 8 nucleotides matching TRBD1. After removal of 7 bases from V and 2 bases from J, the junction contained 7 bases not matched to a gene. The germline CDR1 and CDR2 sequences are MDHEN and SYDVKM. The CDR3 is 14 residues long.

V usage is TRBV20-1 and J usage is TRBJ1-1, with TRBD1 identical over 9 bases. This CDR3 region has 18 residues. Trimming removed 3 bases from V and 4 bases from J; junction bases left unmatched: 18. Germline V CDR1 and CDR2: DFQATT, SNEGSKA (reference sequence). The CDR3 reads CSASGDRVMREPGTEAFF. CDR3 DNA sequence: TGCAGTGCTAGTGGGGACAGGGTAATGAGGGAACCCGGCACTGAAGCTTTCTTT.

This clonotype was found a few times. The rearrangement links TRBV20-1 to TRBJ2-1; 10 bases agree with TRBD2. In germline, CDR1 is DFQATT, CDR2 SNEGSKA (reference sequence). This CDR3 comprises 14 residues. Trimming took 6 bases from V and 6 from J; bases not matched to a gene: 8. The CDR3 DNA is TGCAGTGCCTTAAGCGGGGGGGCCGCCAATGAGCAGTTCTTC. It encodes CSALSGGAANEQFF.

V and J are TRBV20-1 and TRBJ2-3; D possibly corresponds to TRBD2 (6 bases). Germline V CDR1 and CDR2: DFQATT, SNEGSKA (reference sequence). The CDR3 is 16 residues long. V was pared by 2 bases and J by 0 bases, with 15 bases between. CDR3 protein: CSARFPGTSSTDTQYF. As DNA, the CDR3 is TGCAGTGCTAGATTTCCCGGGACTTCTAGCACAGATACGCAGTATTTT.

The chain has TRBV6-5 and TRBJ2-1, with TRBD2 identical over 8 bases. The CDR3 consists of 16 residues. J gave up 4 bases and V 0 bases, and 5 bases lay outside the gene matches. CDR1 MNHEY and CDR2 SVGAGI come from the germline V gene. The CDR3 DNA sequence: TGTGCCAGCAGTTACTCGAGTACTAGCGGTTACAATGAGCAGTTCTTC. Protein: CASSYSSTSGYNEQFF.

A remark on this clonotype: Relative to the germline gene, one junction end is altered; a read error may explain this. The rearrangement links TRBV20-1 to TRBJ1-1; D unresolved. CDR1 and CDR2 from the germline V gene are DFQATT and SNEGSKA (reference sequence). This CDR3 contains 10 residues. The CDR3 region is CSAISGEVFF. CDR3 DNA sequence: TGCAGTGCTATATCGGGAGAAGTTTTCTTT.

This chain links TRBV28 with TRBJ1-5, with 8 bases matching TRBD1. J lost 8 bases, V lost 4 bases, and 10 bases had no gene match. CDR3 length: 15 residues. CDR1 is MDHEN, CDR2 SYDVKM, per germline. CDR3 protein: CASSSPTGEGEPQHF. CDR3 in DNA: TGTGCCAGCAGTTCGCCGACAGGGGAGGGCGAGCCCCAGCATTTT.

This clonotype was recorded a few times. The V call is TRBV4-1, the J call TRBJ2-1; 7 bases fit TRBD2. V shed 3 bases, J shed 3 bases, and the junction held 8 bases outside the gene matches. Germline lookup yields CDR1 MGHRA and CDR2 YSYEKL. The CDR3 consists of 16 residues. The CDR3 spells CASSQGRLALYNEQFF. The CDR3 region has the DNA TGCGCCAGCAGCCAGGGACGACTAGCCCTCTACAATGAGCAGTTCTTC.

In its sample, this clonotype was seen a few times. The rearrangement uses TRBV6-5 and TRBJ2-1; D unresolved. The CDR3 runs 17 residues. Germline lookup yields CDR1 MNHEY and CDR2 SVGAGI. The V end lost 4 bases, the J end lost 3 bases, and 19 bases lay between the germline ends. CDR3 in amino acids: CASSSESSVQFYNEQFF. CDR3 nucleotide sequence: TGTGCCAGCAGTTCAGAGAGCTCCGTACAATTCTACAATGAGCAGTTCTTC.

This clonotype was found a few times. The chain is built from TRBV6-5 and TRBJ2-7, with 8 bases lining up with TRBD1. Trimming took 8 bases from V and 2 from J; bases not matched to a gene: 5. The CDR3 totals 13 residues. Germline V lookup: CDR1 MNHEY, CDR2 SVGAGI. The DNA for the CDR3 is TGTGCCAGCGGACAGGGCAAGACCTACGAGCAGTACTTC. It specifies CASGQGKTYEQYF.

V gene TRBV7-2 combines with J gene TRBJ2-1, with 12 bases aligning to TRBD2. In germline, CDR1 is SGHTA, CDR2 FQGNSA. The J segment lost 8 bases and the V segment lost 6 bases, leaving 8 bases of the junction unmatched. CDR3 length equals 15 residues. CDR3 nucleotides: TGTGCCAGCAGACCCGGACTAGCGGGGTTACATGAGCAGTTCTTC. This translates into CASRPGLAGLHEQFF.

This clonotype was seen only a few times. The chain uses TRBV14 and TRBJ1-4; D is undetermined. V dropped 1 base and J dropped 10 bases, with 7 bases sitting between them. The germline CDR1 and CDR2 sequences are SGHDN and FVKESK. This CDR3 spans 12 amino acids. The CDR3 DNA reads TGTGCCAGCAGCCAAGGTGGCAGAAAACTGTTTTTT. It translates to CASSQGGRKLFF.

This sequence joins TRBV4-2 and TRBJ2-7; TRBD2 agrees at 13 bases. CDR1 LGHNA and CDR2 YNFKEQ come from the germline V gene. J lost 0 bases, V lost 4 bases, and 9 bases had no gene match. CDR3 length: 18 residues. CDR3 region: CASSRLGLAGENSYEQYF. Written as DNA, the CDR3 is TGTGCCAGCAGCCGCCTAGGACTAGCGGGGGAAAACTCCTACGAGCAGTACTTC.

This clonotype was counted between two and nine times. The gene calls are TRBV6-1 and TRBJ2-1; the D gene is possibly TRBD2 (6 bases). CDR3 size: 14 residues. Per germline, CDR1 MNHNS and CDR2 SASEGT. Trimming took 7 bases from V and 2 from J, leaving 12 bases between them. In nucleotides, the CDR3 is TGTGCCAGCACTAGCGTCCTCCCCTACAATGAGCAGTTCTTC. Translated, it gives CASTSVLPYNEQFF.

This clonotype appeared many times. The rearrangement joins TRBV6-5 to TRBJ2-1, with 11 bases fitting TRBD2. Unmatched junction bases numbered 3, after V lost 2 bases and J lost 3 bases. CDR1 and CDR2 (germline): MNHEY, SVGAGI. The length of the CDR3 is 16 residues. As DNA, the CDR3 is TGTGCCAGCAGTTACGGGACTAGCGGATACTACAATGAGCAGTTCTTC. Its translation: CASSYGTSGYYNEQFF.

This clonotype appeared a few times. The chain carries TRBV20-1 and TRBJ2-3; 7 positions match TRBD2. Germline CDR1 reads DFQATT; CDR2 reads SNEGSKA (reference sequence). The junction had 7 bases not matched to a gene; V was cut back by 3 bases and J by 4 bases. This CDR3 contains 14 residues. CDR3 loop: CSASGRPLPDTQYF. CDR3 sequence (DNA): TGCAGTGCTAGCGGGAGGCCCCTTCCAGATACGCAGTATTTT.

The rearrangement links TRBV20-1 to TRBJ1-1, with D perhaps TRBD1 (5 bases). Trimming removed 5 bases from V and 10 bases from J, with 11 bases in between. Germline assignment: CDR1 DFQATT and CDR2 SNEGSKA (reference sequence). CDR3 length equals 10 residues. This CDR3 is CSASQGTAFF. In DNA, the CDR3 is TGCAGTGCTTCCCAGGGTACAGCTTTCTTT.

This clonotype was picked up a small number of times. This CDR3 is CASSPTLQGEAGGYTF. CDR3 bases: TGTGCCAGCAGTCCGACCCTACAGGGAGAGGCCGGGGGCTACACCTTC. This chain joins TRBV12-3 or TRBV12-4 and TRBJ1-2, with D possibly matching TRBD1 (6 bases). The CDR3 is made up of 16 amino acids. V was cut by 5 bases and J by 8 bases, with 24 bases left in between.

CDR3 DNA sequence: TGTGCCAGCAGCAGAAGTGAGCGGGAGGCCTCCTACGAGCAGTACTTC. This sequence encodes CASSRSEREASYEQYF. The V call is TRBV5-6, the J call TRBJ2-7, with 9 bases fitting TRBD2. This CDR3 region has 16 residues. V shed 4 bases, J shed 0 bases, and the junction held 8 bases outside the gene matches. In germline, CDR1 is SGHDT, CDR2 YYEEEE.

The J gene is TRBJ2-1, the V gene TRBV6-6; D is unresolved. Germline V gene lookup returns CDR1 MNHNY and CDR2 SVGAGI (reference sequence). The V gene lost 0 bases and the J gene lost 8 bases, with 5 bases spanning the gap. CDR3 length: 12 residues. The CDR3 sequence: CASSYSIYEQFF. The CDR3 DNA sequence: TGTGCCAGCAGTTACTCGATATATGAGCAGTTCTTC.

This chain connects TRBV15 to TRBJ1-2; perhaps TRBD1 as D (5 bases). CDR1 LNHNV and CDR2 YYDKDF come from the germline V gene (reference sequence). This CDR3 comprises 18 residues. Trimming removed 3 bases at V and 0 bases at J, with 20 bases between. The CDR3 spells CATSSRSQGAGSNYGYTF. As DNA, the CDR3 is TGTGCCACCAGCAGCAGAAGCCAGGGCGCGGGGTCTAACTATGGCTACACCTTC.

The CDR3 here is CSVEGRLTGGELFF. CDR3 DNA sequence: TGCAGCGTTGAGGGCAGGCTCACAGGGGGGGAGCTGTTTTTT. The V and J genes are TRBV29-1 and TRBJ2-2; possibly TRBD1 for D (6 bases). The length of the CDR3 is 14 residues. V dropped 3 bases and J dropped 8 bases, with 16 bases sitting between them. Per the germline V gene, CDR1 is SQVTM and CDR2 is ANQGSEA.

The chain recombines TRBV20-1 with TRBJ2-1; TRBD2 might be the D (6 bases). V was clipped by 1 base and J by 1 base, with 11 bases between them. CDR3 length equals 15 residues. CDR1 DFQATT and CDR2 SNEGSKA come from the germline V gene (reference sequence). CDR3 in amino acids: CSARGHSGSYNEQFF. CDR3 coding DNA: TGCAGTGCTAGAGGCCATAGCGGTTCCTACAATGAGCAGTTCTTC.

The chain carries TRBV14 and TRBJ2-1, with 8 bases fitting TRBD2. The J call is in doubt because the DNA end fits TRBJ2-7 better. Germline assignment: CDR1 SGHDN and CDR2 FVKESK. This CDR3 region has 17 residues. In nucleotides, the CDR3 is TGTGCCAGCAGCCAAGACGGCCCGGGAGGGCCCTACAATGAGCAGTACTTC. Translated, it gives CASSQDGPGGPYNEQYF.

The chain joins TRBV5-4 to TRBJ2-3; 7 bases fit TRBD2. V shed 4 bases, J shed 5 bases, and the junction held 4 bases outside the gene matches. The CDR3 loop spans 13 amino acids. Per the germline V gene, CDR1 is SGHNT and CDR2 is YYREEE (reference sequence). The CDR3 DNA sequence: TGTGCCAGCAGCCCTACTAGCGTAGATACGCAGTATTTT. It specifies CASSPTSVDTQYF.

The chain carries TRBV20-1 and TRBJ2-7; D may be TRBD1 (5 bases). Germline loops: CDR1 DFQATT, CDR2 SNEGSKA (reference sequence). The CDR3 contains 15 residues. Trimming removed 3 bases from V and 0 bases from J, with 15 bases in between. CDR3 coding DNA: TGCAGTGCTAGGAATGGGGCGCGGCGCTCCTACGAGCAGTACTTC. Translated: CSARNGARRSYEQYF.

This clonotype has a handful of counts. This chain connects TRBV3-1 to TRBJ2-5; the D gene is possibly TRBD1 (5 bases). The germline V gene encodes CDR1 LGHDT and CDR2 YNNKEL (reference sequence). The CDR3 extends over 15 amino acids. V dropped 0 bases and J dropped 2 bases, with 10 bases sitting between them. In nucleotides, the CDR3 is TGTGCCAGCAGCCAAGACCCCAGGGCACAAGAGACCCAGTACTTC. This codes for CASSQDPRAQETQYF.

This clonotype showed up just a few times. The chain couples TRBV5-4 to TRBJ1-2; 8 bases align to TRBD1. V lost 0 bases and J lost 7; bases outside the gene matches: 11. This CDR3 is built from 16 residues. Germline V gives CDR1 SGHNT, CDR2 YYREEE (reference sequence). The CDR3 bases are TGTGCCAGCAGCTTGGCCCCGACAGGGGCGATAAGTGGCTACACCTTC. Translating gives CASSLAPTGAISGYTF. The whole variable domain, remainder taken from reference TRBV5-4 and TRBJ1-2, is ETGVTQSPTHLIKTRGQQVTLRCSSQSGHNTVSWYQQALGQGPQFIFQYYREEENGRGNFPPRFSGLQFPNYSSELNVNALELDDSALYLCASSLAPTGAISGYTFGSGTRLTVV.

This clonotype turned up a few times. The germline gene is not matched at one end of the junction; a read error may be the cause. J is TRBJ2-7 and V is TRBV28; D is unclear. The CDR3 length is 14 residues. Germline lookup yields CDR1 MDHEN and CDR2 SYDVKM. This CDR3 is CASSPPYSSHEQYF. DNA of the CDR3: TGTGCCAGCAGTCCGCCCTACAGCTCCCACGAGCAGTACTTC.